This T cell receptor beta chain was observed in a study of blood T cell dynamics during melanoma immunotherapy. Study observations and caveats: Disease-control patients' PBMC repertoires became either more clonal or more diverse at W3.

Time point described: week 3, after first cycle of checkpoint inhibitor. V was pared by 4 bases and J by 5 bases, with 8 bases between. CDR3 length: 12 amino acids. Looked up from germline, CDR1 is MDHEN and CDR2 is SYDVKM. Details on this clone: No antigen is known for it.

Clones were sequenced by immunoSEQ multiplex PCR, and TCRdb holds only the in-frame ones, with some missing. This sample yields 11,000 to 15,000 clones, of which 86% are seen a single time; approximately 5.1% belongs to the top ten. This sequence joins TRBV28 and TRBJ1-2; D not resolved. The TCR originated in a human donor with melanoma. The input for sequencing was blood, taken from a patient treated with checkpoint blockade. CDR3 sequence reads: CASSYQGYGYTF. CDR3 sequence (DNA): TGTGCCAGCAGTTACCAAGGGTATGGCTACACCTTC.